This T cell receptor (beta chain) was captured in a study of beta chain features in type 1 diabetes. This clone has ten or more counts. The isolated RNA, all of it, was reverse transcribed, so expressed TCRB transcripts were what got sequenced. Data came from immunoSEQ multiplex PCR; TCRdb stores just in-frame clones and leaves some out. The table lists fewer than 250,000 clones, 11% to 15% of them singletons, with around 0.03% in the top ten. The CDR3 sequence is 14 residues long. V lost 5 bases and J 1 base, leaving 10 bases between the germline ends. CDR1 and CDR2 from the germline V gene are SGHTA and FQGNSA.

The source of this sequence is a middle-aged woman in good health. This chain connects TRBV7-2 to TRBJ2-3, with D tentatively TRBD2 (5 bases). The sequenced material came from naive CD4+ T cells from blood. The DNA for the CDR3 is TGTGCCAGCAGCCCCCGGGGAGGCACAGATACGCAGTATTTT. Protein product: CASSPRGGTDTQYF.